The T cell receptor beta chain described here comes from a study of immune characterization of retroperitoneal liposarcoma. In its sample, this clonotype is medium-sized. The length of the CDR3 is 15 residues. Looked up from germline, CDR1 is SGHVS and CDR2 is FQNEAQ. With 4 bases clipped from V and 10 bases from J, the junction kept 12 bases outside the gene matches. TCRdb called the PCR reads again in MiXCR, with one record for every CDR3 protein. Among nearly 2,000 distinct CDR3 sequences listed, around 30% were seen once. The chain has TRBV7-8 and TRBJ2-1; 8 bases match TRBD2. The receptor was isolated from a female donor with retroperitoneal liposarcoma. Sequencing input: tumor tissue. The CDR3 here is CASSWAFGRAYEQFF. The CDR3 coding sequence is TGTGCCAGCAGCTGGGCCTTCGGGAGGGCCTACGAGCAGTTCTTC.